Shown below are 9 T cell receptor beta chains from a single sample sequenced in a study of blood T cell repertoires in COVID-19. Only in-frame clones appear in the TCRdb table, and some are missing; sequencing was by immunoSEQ multiplex PCR. Of around 310,000 clones listed, about 90% were seen once; the top ten hold just under 9.5%. Sequencing was done on a sample of PBMCs or T cells enriched from blood (not recorded which). Receptors were obtained from a woman aged 25-40 years who had recovered from COVID-19.

This clone is a singleton in its sample. V and J are TRBV10-3 and TRBJ1-3; D is unclear. The V gene lost 0 bases and the J gene lost 0 bases, with 6 bases spanning the gap. The CDR3 runs 15 residues. Germline V gene sequence: CDR1 ENHRY, CDR2 SYGVKD. CDR3 DNA sequence: TGTGCCATCAGTGAGTCGAAGAGCTCTGGAAACACCATATATTTT. Protein sequence: CAISESKSSGNTIYF.

The rearrangement joins TRBV2 to TRBJ1-1, with 8 bases aligning to TRBD1. Germline V CDR1 and CDR2: SNHLY, FYNNEI. V dropped 5 bases and J dropped 8; count of bases not matched to a gene: 13. The CDR3 is made up of 15 amino acids. DNA of the CDR3: TGTGCCAGCAGTTTATTCCAGGGGGCGGCGGCGGAAGCTTTCTTT. Its translation is CASSLFQGAAAEAFF.

CDR3 sequence: CASSPGTEAPLIDEQYF. DNA for the CDR3: TGCGCCAGCAGCCCGGGGACAGAAGCCCCTTTGATTGACGAGCAGTACTTC. The J gene is TRBJ2-7, the V gene TRBV5-1; 7 bases fit TRBD1. Unmatched junction bases numbered 18, after V lost 4 bases and J lost 5 bases. The CDR3 has 17 amino acids. Germline assignment: CDR1 SGHRS and CDR2 YFSETQ. Combining the CDR3 with reference TRBV5-1 and TRBJ2-7 gives the whole variable domain KAGVTQTPRYLIKTRGQQVTLSCSPISGHRSVSWYQQTPGQGLQFLFEYFSETQRNKGNFPGRFSGRQFSNSRSEMNVSTLELGDSALYLCASSPGTEAPLIDEQYFGPGTRLTVT.

The CDR3 sequence is CASSGPTGYEKLFF. CDR3 bases: TGTGCCAGCAGTGGGCCGACAGGGTATGAAAAACTGTTTTTT. The rearrangement uses TRBV2 and TRBJ1-4; 7 bases are a match to TRBD1. After removal of 4 bases from V and 6 bases from J, the junction contained 5 bases not matched to a gene. The CDR3 sequence is 14 residues long. CDR1 and CDR2 from the germline V gene are SNHLY and FYNNEI.

The chain carries TRBV7-6 and TRBJ2-5; 13 positions match TRBD2. In germline, CDR1 is SGHVS, CDR2 FNYEAQ. The CDR3 spans 19 residues. V lost 4 bases and J lost 2; bases outside the gene matches: 13. In DNA form, the CDR3 reads TGTGCCAGCAGCTCTTATTTGACTAGCGGGAGGCAAACACAAGAGACCCAGTACTTC. Translation: CASSSYLTSGRQTQETQYF.

V and J are TRBV5-5 and TRBJ1-2; the D gene is possibly TRBD1 (5 bases). Trimming took 0 bases from V and 7 from J, leaving 19 bases between them. Per the germline V gene, CDR1 is SGHKS and CDR2 is YYEKEE (reference sequence). The length of the CDR3 is 16 residues. CDR3 region: CASSLAVAGPLGGYTF. Here the CDR3 DNA reads TGTGCCAGCAGCTTGGCTGTCGCAGGGCCCCTTGGTGGCTACACCTTC.

The V gene is TRBV18, the J gene TRBJ1-1; D is perhaps TRBD1 (5 bases). Germline V gives CDR1 KGHSH, CDR2 LQKENI. This CDR3 has 13 amino acids. V lost 6 bases and J lost 1, with 9 bases in between. CDR3 protein: CASSSTENTEAFF. In DNA form, the CDR3 reads TGTGCCAGCTCGTCGACAGAGAACACTGAAGCTTTCTTT. The full variable domain, with the rest looked up from reference TRBV18 and TRBJ1-1, is NAGVMQNPRHLVRRRGQEARLRCSPMKGHSHVYWYRQLPEEGLKFMVYLQKENIIDESGMPKERFSAEFPKEGPSILRIQQVVRGDSAAYFCASSSTENTEAFFGQGTRLTVV.

The chain employs TRBV4-2 and TRBJ1-4, with 9 bases that match TRBD1. With 8 bases clipped from V and 7 bases from J, the junction kept 11 bases outside the gene matches. The length of the CDR3 is 15 residues. CDR1 is LGHNA, CDR2 YNFKEQ, per germline. CDR3 protein: CASRAGQGLSEKLFF. Here the CDR3 DNA reads TGTGCCAGCCGGGCGGGACAGGGACTCAGTGAAAAACTGTTTTTT.

The CDR3 region has the DNA TGTGCCAGCAGCTTAAGGGACAGGAATGGCTACACCTTC. Its translation: CASSLRDRNGYTF. This rearrangement joins TRBV7-9 to TRBJ1-2, with TRBD1 identical over 8 bases. The V gene end was trimmed by 2 bases and the J gene end by 6 bases; junction bases not matched to a gene: 2. Per germline, CDR1 SEHNR and CDR2 FQNEAQ (reference sequence). This CDR3 has 13 residues.